This T cell receptor beta chain stems from a study of blood T cells in healthy people across ages. Alongside a J-beta primer mix, a sample-barcoded 5' primer served in a second PCR lasting about 7 to 12 cycles. Every cDNA molecule carried a tag from a template-switch adaptor bearing 12 random nucleotides. TCRdb processed the 5' RACE reads anew with MiXCR; each CDR3 protein has one entry. The sample records roughly 900,000 distinct CDR3 sequences, around 28% being singletons. Study-wide results and caveats: Researchers judged that diversity estimates from one million T cells fell short of true values. Aged donors had fewer naive CD4+ cells and lower diversity than long-lived donors.

Per individual sample, total RNA of at least 5.5 micrograms was extracted. On this clonotype itself: What it binds is unknown.

Trimming removed 6 bases from V and 7 bases from J, with 9 bases in between. The CDR3 has 12 amino acids. Germline V gene lookup returns CDR1 MRHNA and CDR2 SNTAGT. Sequenced: blood. The sequence came from a woman aged 80 or over in good health. The chain is built from TRBV6-4 and TRBJ2-2; possibly TRBD2 for D (5 bases). The CDR3 nucleotides read TGTGCCAGCAGAGCGGACGGCGGGGAGCTGTTTTTT. This encodes CASRADGGELFF.